The 19 T cell receptor beta chains listed next were all sequenced from one sample in a study of T cell repertoires in cytomegalovirus infection. In TCRdb, the reads were re-called with MiXCR into one record per CDR3 protein. The sample includes roughly 310,000 distinct CDR3 sequences, roughly 15% of them seen just once. Sequencing input: PBMCs. The receptors were sampled from a human donor in good health (CMV status not recorded). Some clones in this sample may be carry-over from other donors' samples.

This clonotype has a handful of counts. The chain carries TRBV2 and TRBJ2-1; D unclear. CDR1 SNHLY and CDR2 FYNNEI come from the germline V gene. This CDR3 is built from 14 residues. The V gene lost 4 bases and the J gene lost 6 bases, with 13 bases spanning the gap. Here the CDR3 DNA reads TGTGCCAGCAGTGGCTTGACGAGAAGCAATGAGCAGTTCTTC. This translates into CASSGLTRSNEQFF.

This clonotype has just a few counts. The DNA of the CDR3 is TGTGCCAGCAGTTTACGGGAGCGGGATGAGCAGTTCTTC. This sequence encodes CASSLRERDEQFF. The rearrangement links TRBV12-3 or TRBV12-4 to TRBJ2-1, with TRBD2 as a possible D gene (6 bases). The CDR3 is 13 residues long. V was pared by 2 bases and J by 8 bases, with 10 bases between.

This clonotype was seen a handful of times. V usage is TRBV5-5 and J usage is TRBJ2-3; D is unresolved. The CDR3 is made up of 13 amino acids. Germline-derived CDR1 and CDR2 are SGHKS and YYEKEE (reference sequence). The ends were cut back, 6 bases at V and 5 bases at J, with 13 bases in the middle. Here the CDR3 DNA reads TGTGCCAGCAACATGCCCGGTAAAGATACGCAGTATTTT. Protein sequence: CASNMPGKDTQYF.

This chain uses TRBV20-1 with TRBJ2-3; D gene uncertain. Trimming left V 1 base short and J 4 bases short, with 6 bases between. Germline V CDR1 and CDR2: DFQATT, SNEGSKA (reference sequence). This CDR3 is built from 12 residues. CDR3 loop: CSARVQSDTQYF. DNA of the CDR3: TGCAGTGCTAGAGTCCAGTCAGATACGCAGTATTTT.

The chain combines TRBV6-2 or TRBV6-3 with TRBJ1-1, with D possibly being TRBD1 (6 bases). V was shortened by 7 bases and J by 5 bases, with 26 bases between the two germline ends. Germline V CDR1 and CDR2: MNHEY, SVGEGT. The CDR3 is made up of 17 amino acids. The CDR3 is CASKNPRLRQASTEAFF. CDR3 bases: TGTGCCAGCAAAAACCCCCGTCTGCGACAGGCTAGTACTGAAGCTTTCTTT.

Many counts were recorded for this clonotype. This sequence joins TRBV7-9 and TRBJ1-2; tentative D call: TRBD1 (6 bases). Germline CDR1 SEHNR, CDR2 FQNEAQ (reference sequence). CDR3 size: 15 residues. V shed 7 bases and J shed 2 bases, with 17 bases lying between them. Here the CDR3 DNA reads TGTGCCAGCACCTGGGGGGCAGGGGAGAACTATGGCTACACCTTC. This translates into CASTWGAGENYGYTF.

In its sample, this clonotype was seen many times. The rearrangement links TRBV19 to TRBJ2-1; 13 nucleotides match TRBD2. Germline-derived CDR1 and CDR2 are LNHDA and SQIVND (reference sequence). Trimming removed 3 bases from V and 6 bases from J; junction bases left unmatched: 8. This CDR3 has 17 residues. CDR3 DNA sequence: TGTGCCAGTAGTATGGAGGCGGGACTAGCGGGACGCAATGAGCAGTTCTTC. Its protein product is CASSMEAGLAGRNEQFF.

The sample holds many counts of this clonotype. The genes are TRBV20-1 and TRBJ2-1, with D perhaps matching TRBD1 or TRBD2 (5 bases each). The CDR3 has 16 residues. V lost 3 bases to trimming and J lost 0 bases, with 15 bases between them. Germline V CDR1 and CDR2: DFQATT, SNEGSKA (reference sequence). CDR3 sequence: CSASGDPQRSYNEQFF. The CDR3 region has the DNA TGCAGTGCTAGCGGGGACCCACAACGCTCCTACAATGAGCAGTTCTTC.

The chain recombines TRBV7-2 with TRBJ1-1; 7 bases match TRBD1. The J segment lost 4 bases and the V segment lost 2 bases, leaving 1 base of the junction unmatched. Germline assignment: CDR1 SGHTA and CDR2 FQGNSA. The length of the CDR3 is 13 residues. This CDR3 reads CASSLRGPTEAFF. As DNA, the CDR3 is TGTGCCAGCAGCTTAAGGGGGCCCACTGAAGCTTTCTTT.

The chain has TRBV5-1 and TRBJ1-1; D is unresolved. This CDR3 spans 15 amino acids. Trimming cost V 0 bases and J 6 bases, with 15 bases left between them. The germline V gene has CDR1 SGHRS and CDR2 YFSETQ. DNA of the CDR3: TGCGCCAGCAGCTTGGATGGCAACCCGTTCGCTGAAGCTTTCTTT. This codes for CASSLDGNPFAEAFF.

This clonotype was counted ten times or more. This chain links TRBV7-2 with TRBJ1-1; D is possibly TRBD1 (6 bases). V was trimmed by 0 bases and J by 1 base, leaving 15 bases between them. Germline V gene data show CDR1 as SGHTA and CDR2 as FQGNSA. The CDR3 is 17 residues long. This chain's CDR3 is CASSLATGFTSNTEAFF. In nucleotides, the CDR3 is TGTGCCAGCAGCTTAGCGACAGGTTTTACCTCGAACACTGAAGCTTTCTTT.

This clonotype was detected ten times or more. This chain uses TRBV7-8 with TRBJ2-3, with 10 nucleotides matching TRBD1. CDR1 is SGHVS and CDR2 is FQNEAQ in the germline V gene. The trim removed 5 bases at V and 5 bases at J, leaving 10 bases unmatched. CDR3 length equals 16 residues. The CDR3 region has the DNA TGTGCCAGCAGCCGGACGGGACAGGGGTTTCAAGATACGCAGTATTTT. This sequence encodes CASSRTGQGFQDTQYF.

This clonotype was seen at least ten times. This chain connects TRBV11-1 to TRBJ2-1; D might be TRBD1 (6 bases). The germline V gene encodes CDR1 SGHAT and CDR2 FQDESV (reference sequence). Between the trimmed V and J ends, which lost 4 bases and 2 bases, there was a span of 12 bases. CDR3 length: 15 residues. The CDR3 bases are TGTGCCAGCAGCTGGGGCACAGGGACCTACAATGAGCAGTTCTTC. Its translation is CASSWGTGTYNEQFF.

The genes are TRBV5-1 and TRBJ1-2, with 8 positions matching TRBD1. Germline values: CDR1 SGHRS, CDR2 YFSETQ. This CDR3 region has 14 residues. V gave up 4 bases and J gave up 6 bases; unmatched junction bases: 8. The CDR3 DNA reads TGCGCCAGCAGCGCCGGGACAGGTTACGATGGCTACACCTTC. This codes for CASSAGTGYDGYTF. The whole variable domain, filled in from reference TRBV5-1 and TRBJ1-2, reads KAGVTQTPRYLIKTRGQQVTLSCSPISGHRSVSWYQQTPGQGLQFLFEYFSETQRNKGNFPGRFSGRQFSNSRSEMNVSTLELGDSALYLCASSAGTGYDGYTFGSGTRLTVV.

The rearrangement links TRBV14 to TRBJ2-7; D may match TRBD1 or TRBD2 (5 bases each). Trimming took 8 bases from V and 0 from J, leaving 14 bases between them. Germline-derived CDR1 and CDR2 are SGHDN and FVKESK. The CDR3 has 14 amino acids. The CDR3 nucleotides read TGTGCCAGCCGAGGGGACGCAAGCTCCTACGAGCAGTACTTC. This translates into CASRGDASSYEQYF. Filled out from reference TRBV14 and TRBJ2-7, the complete variable domain reads EAGVTQFPSHSVIEKGQTVTLRCDPISGHDNLYWYRRVMGKEIKFLLHFVKESKQDESGMPNNRFLAERTGGTYSTLKVQPAELEDSGVYFCASRGDASSYEQYFGPGTRLTVT.

The sample holds many counts of this clonotype. The chain has TRBV7-8 and TRBJ2-5; 9 bases agree with TRBD2. With V trimmed by 5 bases and J by 5 bases, 6 bases remained unmatched. The germline V gene encodes CDR1 SGHVS and CDR2 FQNEAQ. The CDR3 consists of 14 residues. This CDR3 reads CASSPRTSAETQYF. CDR3 DNA: TGTGCCAGCAGCCCGAGGACTAGCGCTGAGACCCAGTACTTC. The whole variable domain, remainder taken from reference TRBV7-8 and TRBJ2-5, is GAGVSQSPRYKVAKRGQDVALRCDPISGHVSLFWYQQALGQGPEFLTYFQNEAQLDKSGLPSDRFFAERPEGSVSTLKIQRTQQEDSAVYLCASSPRTSAETQYFGPGTRLLVL.

This clonotype was observed a few times. The chain carries TRBV6-1 and TRBJ2-5, with 14 bases identical to TRBD2. V lost 9 bases to trimming and J lost 5 bases; unmatched junction nucleotides: 5. The CDR3 runs 14 residues. Looked up from germline, CDR1 is MNHNS and CDR2 is SASEGT. Here the CDR3 reads CASKGLAGDETQYF. DNA of the CDR3: TGTGCCAGTAAGGGACTAGCGGGGGACGAGACCCAGTACTTC.

The chain joins TRBV2 to TRBJ2-2; D remains unclear. Germline loops: CDR1 SNHLY, CDR2 FYNNEI. The CDR3 spans 16 residues. Trimming shortened V by 4 bases and J by 1 base, and 13 bases separated the two germline ends. The CDR3 is CASSGGATGNTGELFF. Written as DNA, the CDR3 is TGTGCCAGCAGTGGCGGTGCGACGGGGAACACCGGGGAGCTGTTTTTT. Full variable domain (remainder filled in from reference TRBV2 and TRBJ2-2): EPEVTQTPSHQVTQMGQEVILRCVPISNHLYFYWYRQILGQKVEFLVSFYNNEISEKSEIFDDQFSVERPDGSNFTLKIRSTKLEDSAMYFCASSGGATGNTGELFFGEGSRLTVL.

In nucleotides, the CDR3 is TGTGCCAGCAGCTTAGCTTTGGAGGGCACAGATACGCAGTATTTT. Amino acid sequence: CASSLALEGTDTQYF. J is TRBJ2-3 and V is TRBV11-2, with D maybe TRBD2 (5 bases). The germline CDR1 and CDR2 sequences are SGHAT and FQNNGV. There are 15 residues in the CDR3. Trimming took off 1 base at V and 1 base at J, with 9 bases between the two ends.